This T cell receptor beta chain was profiled in a study of CD8+CD57+ T cells in acquired aplastic anemia. Profiles of TCR beta VDJ and CDR3 were generated from a genomic DNA template. In TCRdb, the reads were re-called with MiXCR into one record per CDR3 protein. The sample includes hundreds of thousands of distinct CDR3 sequences, around 60% seen only once; the top ten take 7.5% to 9%. The V end was cut by 4 bases, the J end by 2 bases, with 21 bases between. The CDR3 has 17 residues. In germline, CDR1 is LNHDA, CDR2 SQIVND (reference sequence). The chain recombines TRBV19 with TRBJ2-7; D is perhaps TRBD1 (7 bases). Sequencing was done on a sample of sorted CD4+, CD8+, or CD8+CD57+ T cells (not recorded which) from PBMCs. The TCR comes from a human donor with severe aplastic anemia or a healthy control (not recorded which). This CDR3 reads CASSTTGFGTAPYEQYF. The CDR3 nucleotides read TGTGCCAGTAGTACGACAGGGTTTGGGACTGCTCCCTACGAGCAGTACTTC.